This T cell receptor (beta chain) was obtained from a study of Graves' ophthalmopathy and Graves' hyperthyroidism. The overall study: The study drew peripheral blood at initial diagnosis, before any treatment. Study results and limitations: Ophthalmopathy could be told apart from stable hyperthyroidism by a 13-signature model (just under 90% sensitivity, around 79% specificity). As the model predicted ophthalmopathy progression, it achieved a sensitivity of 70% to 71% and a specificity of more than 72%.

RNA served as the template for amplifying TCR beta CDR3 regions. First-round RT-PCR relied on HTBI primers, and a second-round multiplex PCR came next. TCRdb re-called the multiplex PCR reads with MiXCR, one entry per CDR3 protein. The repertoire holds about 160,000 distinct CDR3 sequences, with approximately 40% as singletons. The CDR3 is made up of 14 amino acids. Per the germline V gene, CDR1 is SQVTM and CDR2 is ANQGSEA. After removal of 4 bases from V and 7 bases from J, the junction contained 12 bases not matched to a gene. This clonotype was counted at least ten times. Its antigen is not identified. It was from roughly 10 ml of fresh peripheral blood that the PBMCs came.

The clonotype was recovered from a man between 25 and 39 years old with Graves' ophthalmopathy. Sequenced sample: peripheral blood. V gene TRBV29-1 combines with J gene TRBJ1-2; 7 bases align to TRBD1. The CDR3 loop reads CSVVASGGGGGYTF. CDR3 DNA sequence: TGCAGCGTTGTAGCAAGTGGAGGGGGCGGTGGCTACACCTTC.